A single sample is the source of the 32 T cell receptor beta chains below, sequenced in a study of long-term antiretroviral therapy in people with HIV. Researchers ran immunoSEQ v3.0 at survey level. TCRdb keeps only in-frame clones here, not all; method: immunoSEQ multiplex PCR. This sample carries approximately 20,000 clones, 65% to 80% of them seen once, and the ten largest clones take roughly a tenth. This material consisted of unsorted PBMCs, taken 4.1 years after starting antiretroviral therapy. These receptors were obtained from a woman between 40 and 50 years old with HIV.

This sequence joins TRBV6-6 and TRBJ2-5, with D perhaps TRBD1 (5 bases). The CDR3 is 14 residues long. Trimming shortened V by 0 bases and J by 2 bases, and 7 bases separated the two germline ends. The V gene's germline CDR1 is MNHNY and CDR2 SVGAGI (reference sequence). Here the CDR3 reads CASSYSQEQETQYF. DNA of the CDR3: TGTGCCAGCAGTTACTCACAGGAGCAAGAGACCCAGTACTTC.

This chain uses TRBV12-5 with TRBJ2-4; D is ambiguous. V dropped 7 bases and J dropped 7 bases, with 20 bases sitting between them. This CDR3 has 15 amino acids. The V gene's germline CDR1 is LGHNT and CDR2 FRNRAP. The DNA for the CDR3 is TGTGCTAGTGCCCCCCCTAACATGCGGTGGAACATTCAGTACTTC. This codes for CASAPPNMRWNIQYF.

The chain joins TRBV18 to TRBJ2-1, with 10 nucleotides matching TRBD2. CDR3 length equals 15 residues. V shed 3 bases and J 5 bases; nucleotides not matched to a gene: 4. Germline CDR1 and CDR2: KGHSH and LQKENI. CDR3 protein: CASSPSGRGNNEQFF. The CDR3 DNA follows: TGTGCCAGCTCACCGAGCGGGAGGGGCAACAATGAGCAGTTCTTC.

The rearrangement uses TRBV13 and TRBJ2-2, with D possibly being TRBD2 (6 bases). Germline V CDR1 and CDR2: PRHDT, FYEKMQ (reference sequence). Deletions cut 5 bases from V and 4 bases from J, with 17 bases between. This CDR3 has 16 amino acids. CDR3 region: CASSEGPPGSTGELFF. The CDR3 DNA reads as TGTGCCAGCAGCGAGGGCCCTCCCGGGAGCACCGGGGAGCTGTTTTTT.

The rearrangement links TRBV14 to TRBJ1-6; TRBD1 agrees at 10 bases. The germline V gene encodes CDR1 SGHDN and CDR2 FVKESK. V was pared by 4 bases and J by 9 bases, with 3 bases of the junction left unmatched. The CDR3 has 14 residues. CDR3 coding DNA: TGTGCCAGCAGCCGGGGACAGGGGCGTTCACCCCTCCACTTT. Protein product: CASSRGQGRSPLHF.

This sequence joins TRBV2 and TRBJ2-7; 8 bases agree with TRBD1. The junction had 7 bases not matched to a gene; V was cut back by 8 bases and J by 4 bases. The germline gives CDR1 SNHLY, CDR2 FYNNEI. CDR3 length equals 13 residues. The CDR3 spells CASRRDRNYEQYF. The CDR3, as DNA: TGTGCCAGCCGCCGGGACAGGAATTACGAGCAGTACTTC. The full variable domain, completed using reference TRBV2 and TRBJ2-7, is EPEVTQTPSHQVTQMGQEVILRCVPISNHLYFYWYRQILGQKVEFLVSFYNNEISEKSEIFDDQFSVERPDGSNFTLKIRSTKLEDSAMYFCASRRDRNYEQYFGPGTRLTVT.

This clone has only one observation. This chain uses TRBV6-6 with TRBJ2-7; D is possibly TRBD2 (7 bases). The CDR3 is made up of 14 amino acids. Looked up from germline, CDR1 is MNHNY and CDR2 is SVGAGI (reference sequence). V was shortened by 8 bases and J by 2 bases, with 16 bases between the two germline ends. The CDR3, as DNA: TGTGCCAGCTCAGCGGGGCAGGGGACCTACGAGCAGTACTTC. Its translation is CASSAGQGTYEQYF.

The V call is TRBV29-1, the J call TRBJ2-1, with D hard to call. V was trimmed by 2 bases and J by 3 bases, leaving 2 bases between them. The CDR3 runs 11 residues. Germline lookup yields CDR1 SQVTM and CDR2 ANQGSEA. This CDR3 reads CSVENYNEQFF. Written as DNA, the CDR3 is TGCAGCGTTGAAAACTACAATGAGCAGTTCTTC.

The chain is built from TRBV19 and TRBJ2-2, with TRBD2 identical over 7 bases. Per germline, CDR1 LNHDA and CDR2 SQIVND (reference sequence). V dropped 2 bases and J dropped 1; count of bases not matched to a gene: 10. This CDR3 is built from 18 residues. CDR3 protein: CASSILFGERGNTGELFF. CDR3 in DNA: TGTGCCAGTAGTATACTTTTCGGGGAGCGGGGGAACACCGGGGAGCTGTTTTTT.

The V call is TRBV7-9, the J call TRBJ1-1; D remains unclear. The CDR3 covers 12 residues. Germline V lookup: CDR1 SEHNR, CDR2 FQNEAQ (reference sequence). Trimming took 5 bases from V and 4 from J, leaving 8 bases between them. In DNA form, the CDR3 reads TGTGCCAGCAGCGTGGGCGGCACTGAAGCTTTCTTT. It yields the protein CASSVGGTEAFF.

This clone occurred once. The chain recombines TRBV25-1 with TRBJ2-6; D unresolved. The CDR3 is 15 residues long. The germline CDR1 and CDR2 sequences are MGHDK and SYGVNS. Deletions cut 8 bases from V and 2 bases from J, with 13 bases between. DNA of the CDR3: TGTGCCAGCGGCGGCGCGGCGGCTGGGGCCAACGTCCTGACTTTC. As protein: CASGGAAAGANVLTF.

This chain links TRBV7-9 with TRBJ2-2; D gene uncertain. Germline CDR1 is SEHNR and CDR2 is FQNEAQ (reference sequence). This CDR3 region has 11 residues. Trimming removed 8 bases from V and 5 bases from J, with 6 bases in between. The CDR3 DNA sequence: TGTGCCAGCCTTTGGACCGGGGAGCTGTTTTTT. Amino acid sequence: CASLWTGELFF.

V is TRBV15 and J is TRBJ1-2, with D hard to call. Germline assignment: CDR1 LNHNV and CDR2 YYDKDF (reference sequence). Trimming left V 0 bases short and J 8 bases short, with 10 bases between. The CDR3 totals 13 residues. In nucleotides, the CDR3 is TGTGCCACCAGCAGAGATGGTCCTGAGGGCTACACCTTC. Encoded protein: CATSRDGPEGYTF. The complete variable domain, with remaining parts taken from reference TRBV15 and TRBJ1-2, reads DAMVIQNPRYQVTQFGKPVTLSCSQTLNHNVMYWYQQKSSQAPKLLFHYYDKDFNNEADTPDNFQSRRPNTSFCFLDIRSPGLGDTAMYLCATSRDGPEGYTFGSGTRLTVV.

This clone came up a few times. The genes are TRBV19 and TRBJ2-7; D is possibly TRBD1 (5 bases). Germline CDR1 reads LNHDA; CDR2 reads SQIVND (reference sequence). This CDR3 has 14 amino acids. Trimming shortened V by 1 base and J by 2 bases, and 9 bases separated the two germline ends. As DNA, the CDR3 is TGTGCCAGTAGTATAGGTCAGGGCACCTACGAGCAGTACTTC. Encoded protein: CASSIGQGTYEQYF.

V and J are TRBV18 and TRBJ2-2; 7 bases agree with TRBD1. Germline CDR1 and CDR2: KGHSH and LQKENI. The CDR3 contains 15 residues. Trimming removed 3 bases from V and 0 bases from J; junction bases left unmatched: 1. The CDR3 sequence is CASSPGQSNTGELFF. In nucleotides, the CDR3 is TGTGCCAGCTCACCGGGACAGTCGAACACCGGGGAGCTGTTTTTT. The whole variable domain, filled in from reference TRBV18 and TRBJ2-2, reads NAGVMQNPRHLVRRRGQEARLRCSPMKGHSHVYWYRQLPEEGLKFMVYLQKENIIDESGMPKERFSAEFPKEGPSILRIQQVVRGDSAAYFCASSPGQSNTGELFFGEGSRLTVL.

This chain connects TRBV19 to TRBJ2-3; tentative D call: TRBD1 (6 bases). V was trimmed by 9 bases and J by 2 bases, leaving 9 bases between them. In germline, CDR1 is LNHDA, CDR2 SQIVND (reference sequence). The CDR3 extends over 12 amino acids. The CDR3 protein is CASRGTTDTQYF. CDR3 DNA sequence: TGTGCCAGCAGGGGTACCACAGATACGCAGTATTTT.

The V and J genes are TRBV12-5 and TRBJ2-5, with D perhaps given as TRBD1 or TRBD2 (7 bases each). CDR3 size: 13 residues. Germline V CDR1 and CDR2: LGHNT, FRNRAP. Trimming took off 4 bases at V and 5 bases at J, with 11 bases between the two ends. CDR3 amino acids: CASGSRGGETQYF. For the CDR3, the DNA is TGTGCTAGTGGTTCCAGGGGGGGGGAGACCCAGTACTTC.

DNA of the CDR3: TGTGCCAGCAGCCAAGATATAACAGGGGCTAACTATGGCTACACCTTC. Translating gives CASSQDITGANYGYTF. The J gene is TRBJ1-2, the V gene TRBV4-2, with 7 positions matching TRBD1. Germline values: CDR1 LGHNA, CDR2 YNFKEQ. V dropped 0 bases and J dropped 0; count of bases not matched to a gene: 4. There are 16 residues in the CDR3.

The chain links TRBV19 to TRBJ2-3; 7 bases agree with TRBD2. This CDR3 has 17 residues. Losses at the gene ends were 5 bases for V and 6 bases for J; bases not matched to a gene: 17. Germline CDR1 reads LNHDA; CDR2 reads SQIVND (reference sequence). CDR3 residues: CASSPMVGGGEPDTQYF. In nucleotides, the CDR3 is TGTGCCAGTAGTCCAATGGTTGGCGGGGGAGAGCCGGATACGCAGTATTTT.

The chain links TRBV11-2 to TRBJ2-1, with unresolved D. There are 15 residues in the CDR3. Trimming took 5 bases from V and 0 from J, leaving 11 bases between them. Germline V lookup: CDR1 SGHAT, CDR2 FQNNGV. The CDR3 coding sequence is TGTGCCAGCAGCCATCCTAGGGACTCCTACAATGAGCAGTTCTTC. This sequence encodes CASSHPRDSYNEQFF.

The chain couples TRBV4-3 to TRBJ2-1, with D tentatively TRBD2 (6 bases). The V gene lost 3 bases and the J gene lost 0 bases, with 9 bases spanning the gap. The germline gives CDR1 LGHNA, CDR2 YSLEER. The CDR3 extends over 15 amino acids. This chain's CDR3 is CASSHGGSSYNEQFF. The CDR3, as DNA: TGCGCCAGCAGCCACGGGGGTAGCTCCTACAATGAGCAGTTCTTC.

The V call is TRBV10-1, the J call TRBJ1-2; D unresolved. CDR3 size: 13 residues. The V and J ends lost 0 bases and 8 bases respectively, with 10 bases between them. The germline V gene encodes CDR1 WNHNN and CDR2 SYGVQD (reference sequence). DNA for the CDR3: TGCGCCAGCAGTGAGTCGATGAGCGGGGGCTACACCTTC. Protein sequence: CASSESMSGGYTF.

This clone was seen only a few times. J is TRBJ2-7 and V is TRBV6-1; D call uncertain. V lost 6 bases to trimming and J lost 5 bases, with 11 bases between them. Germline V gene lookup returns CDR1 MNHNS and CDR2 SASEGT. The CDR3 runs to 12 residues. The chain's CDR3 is CASSQRWNEQYF. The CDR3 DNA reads TGTGCCAGCAGCCAAAGGTGGAACGAGCAGTACTTC.

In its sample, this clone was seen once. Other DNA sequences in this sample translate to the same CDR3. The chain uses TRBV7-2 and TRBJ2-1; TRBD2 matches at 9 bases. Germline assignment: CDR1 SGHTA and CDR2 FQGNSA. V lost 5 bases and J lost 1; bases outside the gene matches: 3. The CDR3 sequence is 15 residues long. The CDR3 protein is CASSPLAGSYNEQFF. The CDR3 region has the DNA TGTGCCAGCAGCCCCCTAGCGGGGTCCTACAATGAGCAGTTCTTC.

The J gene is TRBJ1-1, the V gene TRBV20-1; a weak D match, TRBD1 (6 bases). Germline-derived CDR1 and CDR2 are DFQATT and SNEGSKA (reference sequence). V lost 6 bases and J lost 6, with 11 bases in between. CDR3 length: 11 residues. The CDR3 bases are TGCAGTGCCCAGCAGGGGTCTGAAGCTTTCTTT. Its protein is CSAQQGSEAFF.

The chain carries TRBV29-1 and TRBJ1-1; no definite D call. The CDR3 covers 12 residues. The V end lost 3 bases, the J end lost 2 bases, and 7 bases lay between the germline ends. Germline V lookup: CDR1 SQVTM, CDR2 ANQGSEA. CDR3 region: CSVDKPNTEAFF. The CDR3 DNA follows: TGCAGCGTTGATAAACCTAACACTGAAGCTTTCTTT.

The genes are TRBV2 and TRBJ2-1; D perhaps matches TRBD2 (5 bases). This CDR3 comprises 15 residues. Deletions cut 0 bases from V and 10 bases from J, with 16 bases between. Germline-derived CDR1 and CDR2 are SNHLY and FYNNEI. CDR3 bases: TGTGCCAGCAGTGAAGCGCTTATGGGCCGACTAGAGCAGTTCTTC. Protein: CASSEALMGRLEQFF.

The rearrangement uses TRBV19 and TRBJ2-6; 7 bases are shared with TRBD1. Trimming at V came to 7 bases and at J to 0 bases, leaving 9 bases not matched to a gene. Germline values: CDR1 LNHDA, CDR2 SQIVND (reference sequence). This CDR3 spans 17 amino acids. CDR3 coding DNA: TGTGCCAGTACCCACCGACAGGGTAGCTCTGGGGCCAACGTCCTGACTTTC. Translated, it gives CASTHRQGSSGANVLTF.

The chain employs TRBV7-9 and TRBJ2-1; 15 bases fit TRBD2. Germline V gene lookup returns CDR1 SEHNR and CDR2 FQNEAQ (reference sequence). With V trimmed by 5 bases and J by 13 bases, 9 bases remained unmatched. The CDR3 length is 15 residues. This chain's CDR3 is CASSTGTSGGPVQFF. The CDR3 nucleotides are TGTGCCAGCAGCACAGGGACTAGCGGGGGGCCCGTCCAGTTCTTC.

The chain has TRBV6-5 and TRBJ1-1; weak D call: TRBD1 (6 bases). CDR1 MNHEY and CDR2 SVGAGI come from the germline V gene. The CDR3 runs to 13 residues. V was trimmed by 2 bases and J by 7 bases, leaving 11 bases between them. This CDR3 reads CASSYERTDEAFF. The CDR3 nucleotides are TGTGCCAGCAGTTACGAGAGGACAGATGAAGCTTTCTTT.

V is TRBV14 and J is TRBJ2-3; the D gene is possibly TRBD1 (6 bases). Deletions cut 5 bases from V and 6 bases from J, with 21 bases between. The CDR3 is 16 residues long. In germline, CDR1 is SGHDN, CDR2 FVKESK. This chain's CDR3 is CASSTLGQHSFDTQYF. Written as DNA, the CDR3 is TGTGCCAGCAGCACCCTTGGACAGCATTCTTTCGATACGCAGTATTTT.

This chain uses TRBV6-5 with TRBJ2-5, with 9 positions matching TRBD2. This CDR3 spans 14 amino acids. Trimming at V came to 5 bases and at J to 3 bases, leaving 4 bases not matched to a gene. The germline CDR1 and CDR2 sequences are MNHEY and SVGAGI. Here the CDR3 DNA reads TGTGCCAGCAGTAGATGGACTAGCGAAGAGACCCAGTACTTC. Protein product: CASSRWTSEETQYF.